This paragraph covers one T cell receptor beta chain sequence. Its matching antigen is unknown. These data come from a study of T cells in tuberculosis. As for the study in general: IGRA-negative adolescents, IGRA-positive adolescents with latent tuberculosis and adults with active tuberculosis formed this South African cohort.

The germline V and J ends were trimmed by 1 base and 1 base, with 8 bases remaining between them. Looked up from germline, CDR1 is SGHTA and CDR2 is FQGNSA. This CDR3 is 15 amino acids long. The study's findings and limits: The TCR-beta difference was not significant; alpha differences partly reflected length.

Measured with immunoSEQ multiplex PCR; TCRdb has only the in-frame clones, and not every one. The sample has some 26,000 clones, approximately 94% seen once. This sequence joins TRBV7-2 and TRBJ2-1, with a possible D match to TRBD1 (5 bases). The TCR comes from a donor aged 10 to 29 with latent tuberculosis or without tuberculosis infection. Some clones in this sample may be carry-over from other donors' samples. The specimen sequenced was PBMCs. The CDR3 DNA sequence: TGTGCCAGCAGCTTAGATAGGGGTTCCTACAATGAGCAGTTCTTC. It is translated as CASSLDRGSYNEQFF. Supplemented by reference TRBV7-2 and TRBJ2-1, the full variable domain reads GAGVSQSPSNKVTEKGKDVELRCDPISGHTALYWYRQSLGQGLEFLIYFQGNSAPDKSGLPSDRFSAERTGGSVSTLTIQRTQQEDSAVYLCASSLDRGSYNEQFFGPGTRLTVL.